Listed here are 18 T cell receptor beta chains from one sample, sequenced in a study of cytomegalovirus exposure and HLA in healthy donors. TCRdb's copy holds only in-frame clones and misses some; the assay was immunoSEQ multiplex PCR. The sample contains approximately 190,000 clones, approximately 82% of which appear only once. The sample consisted of PBMCs. The receptors shown here come from a woman aged 30 to 39 in good health and CMV-seropositive.

The rearrangement uses TRBV29-1 and TRBJ1-2, with D perhaps TRBD1 (6 bases). The CDR3 totals 12 residues. Germline loops: CDR1 SQVTM, CDR2 ANQGSEA. Trimming removed 7 bases from V and 5 bases from J, with 14 bases in between. The CDR3 spells CSDFRTAYGYTF. In DNA form, the CDR3 reads TGCAGCGACTTTAGGACAGCATATGGCTACACCTTC. The whole variable domain, remainder taken from reference TRBV29-1 and TRBJ1-2, is SAVISQKPSRDICQRGTSLTIQCQVDSQVTMMFWYRQQPGQSLTLIATANQGSEATYESGFVIDKFPISRPNLTFSTLTVSNMSPEDSSIYLCSDFRTAYGYTFGSGTRLTVV.

The chain recombines TRBV2 with TRBJ2-1, with TRBD2 matching over 9 bases. This CDR3 has 13 residues. The trim removed 8 bases at V and 5 bases at J, leaving 4 bases unmatched. Germline V gene sequence: CDR1 SNHLY, CDR2 FYNNEI. CDR3 in amino acids: CASGIAGDNEQFF. The CDR3 DNA sequence: TGTGCCAGCGGGATAGCGGGAGACAATGAGCAGTTCTTC.

The table lists this clone with a count of one. The chain carries TRBV27 and TRBJ2-1, with a tentative D call TRBD1 (6 bases). Trimming removed 6 bases from V and 0 bases from J, with 18 bases in between. Germline-derived CDR1 and CDR2 are MNHEY and SMNVEV (reference sequence). This CDR3 spans 17 amino acids. The CDR3 here is CASRRRVGTSSYNEQFF. The DNA for the CDR3 is TGTGCCAGCAGAAGACGGGTCGGGACAAGCTCCTACAATGAGCAGTTCTTC.

The chain is built from TRBV29-1 and TRBJ1-1, with unresolved D. The length of the CDR3 is 11 residues. CDR1 is SQVTM and CDR2 is ANQGSEA in the germline V gene. V gave up 5 bases and J gave up 1 base, with 5 bases separating them. DNA for the CDR3: TGCAGCGTTTCGAGGAACACTGAAGCTTTCTTT. Encoded protein: CSVSRNTEAFF.

CDR3 region: CASTKQGATGELFF. In nucleotides, the CDR3 is TGTGCCAGCACCAAACAGGGGGCGACCGGGGAGCTGTTTTTT. The genes are TRBV6-5 and TRBJ2-2, with 9 bases lining up with TRBD1. The CDR3 totals 14 residues. CDR1 MNHEY and CDR2 SVGAGI come from the germline V gene. Losses at the gene ends were 7 bases for V and 5 bases for J; bases not matched to a gene: 5.

The chain joins TRBV27 to TRBJ1-1; D possibly corresponds to TRBD1 (6 bases). From germline, CDR1 is MNHEY and CDR2 SMNVEV (reference sequence). The CDR3 has 13 amino acids. V was shortened by 3 bases and J by 10 bases, with 15 bases between the two germline ends. The CDR3 DNA follows: TGTGCCAGCAGTTTGTTGGCCAGGGGTACAGCTTTCTTT. Its protein product is CASSLLARGTAFF.

J is TRBJ1-1 and V is TRBV7-6, with D possibly being TRBD1 (5 bases). The CDR3 runs to 13 residues. V lost 4 bases and J lost 4, with 10 bases in between. From germline, CDR1 is SGHVS and CDR2 FNYEAQ. CDR3 sequence reads: CASSSGHATEAFF. CDR3 nucleotide sequence: TGTGCCAGCAGCTCCGGACACGCCACTGAAGCTTTCTTT.

V usage is TRBV5-1 and J usage is TRBJ2-3, with 9 bases matching TRBD2. CDR1 and CDR2 from the germline V gene are SGHRS and YFSETQ. J gave up 3 bases and V 4 bases, and 3 bases lay outside the gene matches. The CDR3 is 14 amino acids. The CDR3: CASSDTSGTDTQYF. CDR3 nucleotides: TGCGCCAGCAGCGACACTAGCGGGACAGATACGCAGTATTTT.

The CDR3 DNA reads as TGTGCCAGCAGCGCGGGGCAGAACACCGGGGAGCTGTTTTTT. As protein: CASSAGQNTGELFF. The rearrangement links TRBV11-3 to TRBJ2-2; maybe TRBD2 (6 bases). The V gene lost 5 bases and the J gene lost 1 base, with 8 bases spanning the gap. The CDR3 extends over 14 amino acids. Germline V CDR1 and CDR2: SGHNT, YENEEA.

The gene calls are TRBV2 and TRBJ2-1; TRBD2 matches 12 bases. Germline CDR1 is SNHLY and CDR2 is FYNNEI. The CDR3 has 17 amino acids. The ends lost 3 bases at V and 8 bases at J; junction bases unmatched: 11. CDR3 residues: CASSDLLAGGPRDEQFF. The CDR3, as DNA: TGTGCCAGCAGTGATCTGCTAGCGGGAGGGCCTAGGGATGAGCAGTTCTTC.

V gene TRBV30 combines with J gene TRBJ2-1; D call uncertain. Trimming removed 1 base at V and 7 bases at J, with 14 bases between. This CDR3 contains 14 residues. CDR1 and CDR2 (germline): GTSNPN, SVGIG (reference sequence). This chain's CDR3 is CAWSEAPADNEQFF. CDR3 nucleotide sequence: TGTGCCTGGAGTGAGGCCCCGGCGGATAATGAGCAGTTCTTC.

The gene calls are TRBV7-9 and TRBJ1-5; tentative D call: TRBD1 (6 bases). The length of the CDR3 is 14 residues. Germline-derived CDR1 and CDR2 are SEHNR and FQNEAQ (reference sequence). V gave up 1 base and J gave up 6 bases, with 10 bases separating them. CDR3 loop: CASSLDREGQPQHF. The CDR3 DNA is TGTGCCAGCAGCTTAGACAGGGAAGGTCAGCCCCAGCATTTT.

The V and J genes are TRBV6-1 and TRBJ1-1; D is uncertain. This CDR3 region has 16 residues. CDR1 and CDR2 from the germline V gene are MNHNS and SASEGT. V was shortened by 4 bases and J by 2 bases, with 17 bases between the two germline ends. CDR3 loop: CASSGSRTAANTEAFF. Written as DNA, the CDR3 is TGTGCCAGCAGTGGCTCACGAACAGCCGCAAACACTGAAGCTTTCTTT.

The rearrangement uses TRBV27 and TRBJ2-5, with 7 bases that match TRBD2. The CDR3 extends over 13 amino acids. V lost 6 bases, J lost 5 bases, and 6 bases stayed unmatched. The V gene's germline CDR1 is MNHEY and CDR2 SMNVEV (reference sequence). The CDR3 protein is CASSGLGGETQYF. For the CDR3, the DNA is TGTGCCAGCAGCGGACTAGGAGGGGAGACCCAGTACTTC.

This clone was counted only a few times. The chain joins TRBV10-1 to TRBJ1-3; no clear D. The CDR3 spans 13 residues. Germline V gene data show CDR1 as WNHNN and CDR2 as SYGVQD (reference sequence). Trimming removed 5 bases from V and 0 bases from J, with 5 bases in between. The CDR3 sequence: CASSLNSGNTIYF. The CDR3 bases are TGCGCCAGCAGTCTAAACTCTGGAAACACCATATATTTT.

The chain couples TRBV29-1 to TRBJ1-3, with D tentatively TRBD1 (5 bases). The V end lost 5 bases, the J end lost 0 bases, and 17 bases lay between the germline ends. Germline-derived CDR1 and CDR2 are SQVTM and ANQGSEA. This CDR3 spans 16 amino acids. For the CDR3, the DNA is TGCAGCGTTCGTGCGGGGCAGAGAGGCTCTGGAAACACCATATATTTT. Encoded protein: CSVRAGQRGSGNTIYF.

The chain is built from TRBV7-9 and TRBJ2-2, with 9 nucleotides matching TRBD2. Losses at the gene ends were 11 bases for V and 0 bases for J; bases not matched to a gene: 10. This CDR3 spans 16 amino acids. Per germline, CDR1 SEHNR and CDR2 FQNEAQ (reference sequence). CDR3 DNA: TGTGCCCTAGGTCGTCTAGCGGGGTCGAACACCGGGGAGCTGTTTTTT. Translated: CALGRLAGSNTGELFF.

J is TRBJ1-2 and V is TRBV15; no definite D call. This CDR3 has 15 amino acids. In germline, CDR1 is LNHNV, CDR2 YYDKDF (reference sequence). V was pared by 6 bases and J by 8 bases, with 22 bases between. The CDR3 DNA sequence: TGTGCCACCAGAGACCTAACGGCGGGGTTGGGCGGCTACACCTTC. Encoded protein: CATRDLTAGLGGYTF.